The 19 T cell receptor beta chains given below trace back to one sample, sequenced in a study of blood T cell repertoires in COVID-19. Produced via immunoSEQ multiplex PCR; TCRdb's table is partial and in-frame only. The repertoire holds roughly 170,000 clones, with around 85% as singletons. Sequenced: peripheral blood. Receptor source: a man aged 65 to 85 with active or convalescent COVID-19.

The chain couples TRBV13 to TRBJ2-3, with D perhaps matching TRBD2 (5 bases). V was cut by 2 bases and J by 2 bases, with 17 bases left in between. Per germline, CDR1 PRHDT and CDR2 FYEKMQ (reference sequence). CDR3 length equals 17 residues. CDR3 bases: TGTGCCAGCAGCTTAAGGTCCCAGCGGCCCCTCACAGATACGCAGTATTTT. Residues: CASSLRSQRPLTDTQYF. Combining the CDR3 with reference TRBV13 and TRBJ2-3 gives the whole variable domain AAGVIQSPRHLIKEKRETATLKCYPIPRHDTVYWYQQGPGQDPQFLISFYEKMQSDKGSIPDRFSAQQFSDYHSELNMSSLELGDSALYFCASSLRSQRPLTDTQYFGPGTRLTVL.

The chain recombines TRBV29-1 with TRBJ1-2; D uncertain. The CDR3 has 15 residues. Trimming shortened V by 1 base and J by 0 bases, and 12 bases separated the two germline ends. Germline assignment: CDR1 SQVTM and CDR2 ANQGSEA. The CDR3 loop reads CSVEVSKHPNYGYTF. CDR3 in DNA: TGCAGCGTTGAAGTGTCCAAGCACCCTAACTATGGCTACACCTTC.

This chain uses TRBV5-1 with TRBJ2-7; 9 bases fit TRBD1. Germline lookup yields CDR1 SGHRS and CDR2 YFSETQ. Unmatched junction bases numbered 11, after V lost 3 bases and J lost 4 bases. The CDR3 consists of 16 residues. This CDR3 reads CASSSPPGQGWYEQYF. The CDR3 DNA reads as TGCGCCAGCAGCTCCCCGCCGGGACAGGGATGGTACGAGCAGTACTTC.

The rearrangement links TRBV4-3 to TRBJ1-6; a possible D gene is TRBD1 (5 bases). The V gene's germline CDR1 is LGHNA and CDR2 YSLEER. CDR3 size: 15 residues. V was shortened by 5 bases and J by 5 bases, with 13 bases between the two germline ends. CDR3 nucleotides: TGCGCCAGCAGCAAGGGGTCGACGAATAATTCACCCCTCCACTTT. Encoded protein: CASSKGSTNNSPLHF.

This clone has a single count. The chain recombines TRBV5-1 with TRBJ2-5; a possible D gene is TRBD1 (7 bases). V was shortened by 2 bases and J by 5 bases, with 10 bases between the two germline ends. CDR1 is SGHRS, CDR2 YFSETQ, per germline. There are 13 residues in the CDR3. The CDR3 is CASSFGGGETQYF. The CDR3 bases are TGCGCCAGCAGCTTCGGAGGGGGCGAGACCCAGTACTTC.

This chain links TRBV9 with TRBJ2-1; the match to TRBD1 covers 7 bases. The CDR3 covers 15 residues. Germline lookup yields CDR1 SGDLS and CDR2 YYNGEE. The V and J ends lost 0 bases and 1 base, in that order; junction bases with no gene match: 1. This CDR3 is CASSVETGSYNEQFF. The CDR3 DNA is TGTGCCAGCAGCGTAGAGACAGGGTCCTACAATGAGCAGTTCTTC. The full variable domain, its missing parts supplied by reference TRBV9 and TRBJ2-1, is DSGVTQTPKHLITATGQRVTLRCSPRSGDLSVYWYQQSLDQGLQFLIQYYNGEERAKGNILERFSAQQFPDLHSELNLSSLELGDSALYFCASSVETGSYNEQFFGPGTRLTVL.

This clone was seen once. The chain links TRBV7-6 to TRBJ2-7; 7 nucleotides agree with TRBD1. This CDR3 region has 16 residues. V was pared by 4 bases and J by 2 bases, with 11 bases of the junction left unmatched. The V gene's germline CDR1 is SGHVS and CDR2 FNYEAQ. CDR3 in DNA: TGTGCCAGCAGCTCCCAGTGGGACAGCCTTACCTACGAGCAGTACTTC. Residues: CASSSQWDSLTYEQYF.

This chain joins TRBV11-2 and TRBJ2-1; D perhaps matches TRBD1 (6 bases). V was clipped by 2 bases and J by 10 bases, with 15 bases between them. The CDR3 sequence is 14 residues long. Germline V gene data show CDR1 as SGHAT and CDR2 as FQNNGV. The CDR3 here is CASSLISRDTEQFF. The CDR3, as DNA: TGTGCCAGCAGCTTAATTAGCCGGGACACGGAGCAGTTCTTC.

The chain is built from TRBV9 and TRBJ2-3; 7 nucleotides line up with TRBD1. V lost 3 bases and J lost 0; bases outside the gene matches: 4. This CDR3 spans 15 amino acids. The germline V gene has CDR1 SGDLS and CDR2 YYNGEE. This CDR3 is CASSARQGSTDTQYF. The CDR3 DNA follows: TGTGCCAGCAGCGCCCGACAGGGAAGCACAGATACGCAGTATTTT.

This chain connects TRBV18 to TRBJ1-5; D unresolved. This CDR3 comprises 15 residues. Trimming removed 4 bases from V and 0 bases from J, with 10 bases in between. The germline V gene encodes CDR1 KGHSH and CDR2 LQKENI. CDR3 residues: CASSRAANSNQPQHF. The DNA of the CDR3 is TGTGCCAGCTCACGGGCAGCTAATAGCAATCAGCCCCAGCATTTT.

The count of this clone is one. The V and J genes are TRBV18 and TRBJ2-1, with unresolved D. The V end was cut by 3 bases, the J end by 0 bases, with 12 bases between. The germline CDR1 and CDR2 sequences are KGHSH and LQKENI. This CDR3 spans 16 amino acids. The CDR3 bases are TGTGCCAGCTCACCCCCAGGCCTTGGCTCCTACAATGAGCAGTTCTTC. Its protein is CASSPPGLGSYNEQFF.

The chain links TRBV12-3 or TRBV12-4 to TRBJ2-3; D is unclear. Between the trimmed V and J ends, which lost 10 bases and 6 bases, there was a span of 8 bases. There are 10 residues in the CDR3. The CDR3, as DNA: TGTGCCACCTCGGGTGATACGCAGTATTTT. It yields the protein CATSGDTQYF.

This clone appeared a few times. The chain carries TRBV4-2 and TRBJ2-1; TRBD2 might be the D (5 bases). V lost 1 base, J lost 0 bases, and 13 bases lay in between. CDR1 LGHNA and CDR2 YNFKEQ come from the germline V gene. The CDR3 has 17 residues. The CDR3 reads CASSQVGSVSSYNEQFF. In DNA, the CDR3 is TGTGCCAGCAGCCAAGTGGGTAGCGTCAGCTCCTACAATGAGCAGTTCTTC.

This clone was recorded only once. The CDR3 here is CASSLPGQGGYTF. The DNA for the CDR3 is TGTGCCAGCAGCTTACCAGGGCAGGGAGGCTACACCTTC. The chain has TRBV11-1 and TRBJ1-2, with TRBD1 as a possible D gene (5 bases). The V end was cut by 2 bases, the J end by 8 bases, with 12 bases between. CDR1 is SGHAT, CDR2 FQDESV, per germline (reference sequence). This CDR3 has 13 amino acids.

This chain uses TRBV24-1 with TRBJ2-7; 14 bases line up with TRBD2. The germline V gene has CDR1 KGHDR and CDR2 SFDVKD. V lost 4 bases and J lost 7; bases outside the gene matches: 8. The CDR3 consists of 16 residues. CDR3 coding DNA: TGTGCCACCAGTGACCGAGGGACTAGCGGGAGTCAAGAGCAGTACTTC. It translates to CATSDRGTSGSQEQYF.

A single count supports this clone. Here the CDR3 reads CASSMTGGNTEAFF. DNA of the CDR3: TGTGCCAGTAGCATGACAGGGGGAAACACTGAAGCTTTCTTT. The rearrangement links TRBV19 to TRBJ1-1, with 9 bases identical to TRBD1. The germline gives CDR1 LNHDA, CDR2 SQIVND (reference sequence). The CDR3 loop spans 14 amino acids. The J segment lost 2 bases and the V segment lost 6 bases, leaving 4 bases of the junction unmatched.

This clone was counted a few times. The chain joins TRBV29-1 to TRBJ1-2; D possibly corresponds to TRBD1 (5 bases). The CDR3 has 14 residues. The V end was cut by 0 bases, the J end by 6 bases, with 14 bases between. Looked up from germline, CDR1 is SQVTM and CDR2 is ANQGSEA. This CDR3 is CSVEDRAGGDGYTF. DNA for the CDR3: TGCAGCGTTGAAGATCGGGCAGGAGGGGATGGCTACACCTTC.

This clone came up a few times. V and J are TRBV4-3 and TRBJ1-1; 8 nucleotides line up with TRBD1. Looked up from germline, CDR1 is LGHNA and CDR2 is YSLEER. V was clipped by 2 bases and J by 1 base; unmatched bases: 9. The CDR3 is 17 residues long. The CDR3 coding sequence is TGCGCCAGCAGCCAAACCGTCAGGGGGCTGGCGAACACTGAAGCTTTCTTT. Its translation is CASSQTVRGLANTEAFF.

A note on this clone: This sample includes further DNA sequences coding for the same CDR3. The chain joins TRBV18 to TRBJ1-5, with 9 bases lining up with TRBD1. Germline CDR1 reads KGHSH; CDR2 reads LQKENI. This CDR3 is 14 amino acids long. V shed 3 bases, J shed 4 bases, and the junction held 1 base outside the gene matches. CDR3 DNA: TGTGCCAGCTCACCGGGACAGGGAAATCAGCCCCAGCATTTT. It encodes CASSPGQGNQPQHF.